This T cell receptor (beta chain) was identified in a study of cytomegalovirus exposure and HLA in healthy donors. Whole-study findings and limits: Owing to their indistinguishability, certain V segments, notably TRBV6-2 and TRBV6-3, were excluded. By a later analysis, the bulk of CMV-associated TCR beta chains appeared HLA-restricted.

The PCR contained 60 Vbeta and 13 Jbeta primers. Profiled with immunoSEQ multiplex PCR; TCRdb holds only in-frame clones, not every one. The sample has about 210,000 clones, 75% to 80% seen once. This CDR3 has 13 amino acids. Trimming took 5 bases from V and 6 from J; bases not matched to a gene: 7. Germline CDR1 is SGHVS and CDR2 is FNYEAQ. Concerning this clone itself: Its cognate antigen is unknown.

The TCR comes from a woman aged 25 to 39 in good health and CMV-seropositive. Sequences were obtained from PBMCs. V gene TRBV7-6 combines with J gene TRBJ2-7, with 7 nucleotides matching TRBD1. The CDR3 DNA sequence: TGTGCCAGCAGCATACGACAGGGTTCCGAGCAGTACTTC. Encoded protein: CASSIRQGSEQYF. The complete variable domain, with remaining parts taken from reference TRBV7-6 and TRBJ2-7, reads GAGVSQSPRYKVTKRGQDVALRCDPISGHVSLYWYRQALGQGPEFLTYFNYEAQQDKSGLPNDRFSAERPEGSISTLTIQRTEQRDSAMYRCASSIRQGSEQYFGPGTRLTVT.